The text below deals with one TCR beta chain. This entry is derived from a study of identical twins. TCRdb ran MiXCR on the 5' RACE reads and lists one entry per CDR3 protein. There are under 400,000 distinct CDR3 sequences in the sample; roughly 9% occur only once, and 7.5% to 9.5% lies in the top ten. CDR3 length: 12 residues. The V end was cut by 2 bases, the J end by 8 bases, with 9 bases between. The germline V gene encodes CDR1 SGHAT and CDR2 FQNNGV. Sequenced sample: naive T cells sorted from blood. V usage is TRBV11-2 and J usage is TRBJ1-1; weak D call: TRBD1 (6 bases). The receptor was isolated from a woman aged 45-65 years in good health. The CDR3 DNA is TGTGCCAGCAGCTTAAGACAGGCCGAAGCTTTCTTT. This gives the protein CASSLRQAEAFF.